There are a few counts of the clone carrying this T cell receptor beta chain. TCRdb used MiXCR to reprocess the RT-PCR reads, holding one entry per CDR3 protein. In the table there are about 700,000 distinct CDR3 sequences, 14% of which are singletons. Trimming took off 3 bases at V and 7 bases at J, with 10 bases between the two ends. The length of the CDR3 is 13 residues. Germline CDR1 SGHAT, CDR2 FQNNGV. The genes are TRBV11-2 and TRBJ1-5, with TRBD1 as a possible D gene (5 bases). The sequence came from a female donor in good health, serving as a healthy control. Input material: memory CD4+ T cells from blood. In DNA, the CDR3 is TGTGCCAGCAGCTTGGGGGGTTGGCAGCCCCAGCATTTT. Residues: CASSLGGWQPQHF.